The entry that follows covers one T cell receptor beta chain sequence. This entry is derived from a study of T cell responses to AZD1222 COVID-19 vaccine. The V end lost 2 bases, the J end lost 1 base, and 2 bases lay between the germline ends. Germline lookup yields CDR1 MDHEN and CDR2 SYDVKM. The CDR3 sequence is 12 residues long. The repertoire was sequenced with immunoSEQ multiplex PCR; TCRdb's copy has only in-frame clones and lacks some. The sample has roughly 110,000 clones, around 89% seen once. This chain joins TRBV28 and TRBJ1-1, with D hard to call. The specimen was peripheral blood, collected on day 0 of AZD1222 vaccination. The sequence was obtained from an adult in good health. The chain's CDR3 is CASSLQNTEAFF. The DNA of the CDR3 is TGTGCCAGCAGTTTACAGAACACTGAAGCTTTCTTT.